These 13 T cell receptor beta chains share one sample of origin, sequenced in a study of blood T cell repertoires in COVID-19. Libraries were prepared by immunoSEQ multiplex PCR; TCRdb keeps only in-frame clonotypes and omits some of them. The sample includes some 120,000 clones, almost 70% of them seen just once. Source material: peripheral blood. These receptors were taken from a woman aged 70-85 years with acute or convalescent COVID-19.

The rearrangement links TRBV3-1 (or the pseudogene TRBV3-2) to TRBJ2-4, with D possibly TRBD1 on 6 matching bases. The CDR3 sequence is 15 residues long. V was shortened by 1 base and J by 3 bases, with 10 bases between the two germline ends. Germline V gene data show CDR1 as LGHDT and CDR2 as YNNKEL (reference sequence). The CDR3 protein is CASSQAGHLKNIQYF. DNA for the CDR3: TGTGCCAGCAGCCAAGCGGGACACCTCAAAAACATTCAGTACTTC.

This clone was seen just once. CDR3 region: CASKLAGSTDTQYF. DNA for the CDR3: TGTGCCAGCAAATTAGCGGGAAGCACAGATACGCAGTATTTT. The chain has TRBV28 and TRBJ2-3; 8 bases are a match to TRBD2. Germline V gene data show CDR1 as MDHEN and CDR2 as SYDVKM. The CDR3 runs to 14 residues. With V trimmed by 7 bases and J by 0 bases, 3 bases remained unmatched.

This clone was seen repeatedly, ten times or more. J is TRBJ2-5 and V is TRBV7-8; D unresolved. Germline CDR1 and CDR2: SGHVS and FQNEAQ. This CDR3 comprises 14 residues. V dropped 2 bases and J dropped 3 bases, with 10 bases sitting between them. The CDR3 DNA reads TGTGCCAGCAGCTTATCAGGCAGTAAAGAGACCCAGTACTTC. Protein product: CASSLSGSKETQYF.

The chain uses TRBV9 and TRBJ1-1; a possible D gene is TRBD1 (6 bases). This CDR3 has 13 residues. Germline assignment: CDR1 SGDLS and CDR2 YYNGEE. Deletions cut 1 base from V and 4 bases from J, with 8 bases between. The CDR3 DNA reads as TGTGCCAGCAGCGTAACAGGGTCCACTGAAGCTTTCTTT. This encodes CASSVTGSTEAFF. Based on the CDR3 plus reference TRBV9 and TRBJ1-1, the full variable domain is DSGVTQTPKHLITATGQRVTLRCSPRSGDLSVYWYQQSLDQGLQFLIQYYNGEERAKGNILERFSAQQFPDLHSELNLSSLELGDSALYFCASSVTGSTEAFFGQGTRLTVV.

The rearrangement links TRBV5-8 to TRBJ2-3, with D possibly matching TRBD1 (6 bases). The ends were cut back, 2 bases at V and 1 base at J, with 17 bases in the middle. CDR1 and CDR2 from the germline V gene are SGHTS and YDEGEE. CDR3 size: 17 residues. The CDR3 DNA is TGTGCCAGCAGCTTCCTCAGGGGCTCAGGGGGCACAGATACGCAGTATTTT. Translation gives CASSFLRGSGGTDTQYF.

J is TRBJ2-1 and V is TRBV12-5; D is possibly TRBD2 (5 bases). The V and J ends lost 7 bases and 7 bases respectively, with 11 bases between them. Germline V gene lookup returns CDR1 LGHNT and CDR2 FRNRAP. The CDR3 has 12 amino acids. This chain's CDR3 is CASATPGNEQFF. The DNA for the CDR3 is TGTGCTAGTGCCACCCCGGGGAATGAGCAGTTCTTC.

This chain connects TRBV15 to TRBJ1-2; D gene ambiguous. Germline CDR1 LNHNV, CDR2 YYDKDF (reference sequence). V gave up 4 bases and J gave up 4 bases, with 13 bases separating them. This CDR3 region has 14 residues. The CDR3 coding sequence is TGTGCCACCAGCAATCGTCCCCTACCCTATGGCTACACCTTC. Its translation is CATSNRPLPYGYTF.

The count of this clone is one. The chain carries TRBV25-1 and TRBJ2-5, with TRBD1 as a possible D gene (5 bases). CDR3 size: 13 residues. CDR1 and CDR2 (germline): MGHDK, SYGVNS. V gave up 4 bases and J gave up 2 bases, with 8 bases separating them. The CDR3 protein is CASSAQVQETQYF. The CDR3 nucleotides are TGTGCCAGCAGTGCACAGGTGCAAGAGACCCAGTACTTC. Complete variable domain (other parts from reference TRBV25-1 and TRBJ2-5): EADIYQTPRYLVIGTGKKITLECSQTMGHDKMYWYQQDPGMELHLIHYSYGVNSTEKGDLSSESTVSRIRTEHFPLTLESARPSHTSQYLCASSAQVQETQYFGPGTRLLVL.

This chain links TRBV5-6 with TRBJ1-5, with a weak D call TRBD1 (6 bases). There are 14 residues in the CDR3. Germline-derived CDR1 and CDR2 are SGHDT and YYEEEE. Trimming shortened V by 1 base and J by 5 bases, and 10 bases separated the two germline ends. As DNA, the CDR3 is TGTGCCAGCAGCTTGCCCGGACAGCATCAGCCCCAGCATTTT. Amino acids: CASSLPGQHQPQHF.

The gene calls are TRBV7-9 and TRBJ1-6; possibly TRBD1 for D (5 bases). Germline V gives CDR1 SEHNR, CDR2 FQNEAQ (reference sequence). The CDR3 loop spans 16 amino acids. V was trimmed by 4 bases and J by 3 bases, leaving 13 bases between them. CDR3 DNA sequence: TGTGCCAGCAGCTCGGCCCAGGGTGGCTATAATTCACCCCTCCACTTT. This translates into CASSSAQGGYNSPLHF.

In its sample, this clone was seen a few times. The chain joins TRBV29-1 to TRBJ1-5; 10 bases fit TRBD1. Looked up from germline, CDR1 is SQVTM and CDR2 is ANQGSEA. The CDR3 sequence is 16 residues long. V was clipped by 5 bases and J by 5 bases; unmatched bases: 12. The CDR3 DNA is TGCAGCGTTATCGTCCAGGGCGGGACAGGGGATCAGCCCCAGCATTTT. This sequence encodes CSVIVQGGTGDQPQHF.

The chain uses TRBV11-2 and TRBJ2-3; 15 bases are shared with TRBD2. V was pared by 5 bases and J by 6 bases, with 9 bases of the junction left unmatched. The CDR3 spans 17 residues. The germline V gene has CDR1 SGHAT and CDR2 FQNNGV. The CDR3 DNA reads TGTGCCAGCAGCCCCCAGGGACTAGCGGGGGGAAGGGATACGCAGTATTTT. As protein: CASSPQGLAGGRDTQYF.

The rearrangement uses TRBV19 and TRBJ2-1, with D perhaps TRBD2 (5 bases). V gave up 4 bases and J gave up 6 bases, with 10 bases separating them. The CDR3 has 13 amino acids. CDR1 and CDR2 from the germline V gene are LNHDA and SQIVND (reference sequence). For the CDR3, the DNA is TGTGCCAGTAGTACCGCCAGCGGCAATGAGCAGTTCTTC. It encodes CASSTASGNEQFF.